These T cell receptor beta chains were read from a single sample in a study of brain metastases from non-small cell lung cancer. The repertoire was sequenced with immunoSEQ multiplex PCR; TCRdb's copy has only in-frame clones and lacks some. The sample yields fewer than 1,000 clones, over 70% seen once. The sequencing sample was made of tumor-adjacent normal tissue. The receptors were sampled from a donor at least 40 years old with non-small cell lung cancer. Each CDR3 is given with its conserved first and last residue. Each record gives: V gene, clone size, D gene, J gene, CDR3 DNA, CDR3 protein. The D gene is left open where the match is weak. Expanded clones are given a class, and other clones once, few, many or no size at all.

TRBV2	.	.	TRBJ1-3	TGTGCCAGCACCGGCAGGGATCGTCTAACTGGAAACACCATATATTTT	CASTGRDRLTGNTIYF
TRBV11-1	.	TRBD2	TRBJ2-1	TGTGCCAGCAGCAATCCCCCGGGACTAGCGGGTTATGAGCAGTTCTTC	CASSNPPGLAGYEQFF
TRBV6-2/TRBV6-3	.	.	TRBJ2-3	TGTGCCAGCAGCCAACAGGGAGATACGCAGTATTTT	CASSQQGDTQYF
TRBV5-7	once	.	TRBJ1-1	TGTGCCAGCAGCTTGGAGACAGGAGACCCCGGGGTTGAAGCTTTCTTT	CASSLETGDPGVEAFF
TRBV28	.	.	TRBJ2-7	TGTGCCAGCAGTTCCAAGGGTTCCAGCTCCTACGAGCAGTACTTC	CASSSKGSSSYEQYF
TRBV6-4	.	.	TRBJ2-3	TGTGCCAGCAGTGACGGAGGGAAAGCAGATACGCAGTATTTT	CASSDGGKADTQYF
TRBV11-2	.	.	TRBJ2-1	TGTGCCAGCAGCAGCCAAGCTAGTTCGCATGAGCAGTTCTTC	CASSSQASSHEQFF
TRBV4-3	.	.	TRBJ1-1	TGCGCCAGCAGCCAATTTGAGGGGGTAACTGAAGCTTTCTTT	CASSQFEGVTEAFF
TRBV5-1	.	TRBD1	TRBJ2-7	TGCGCCAGCAGCTCGGGACAGGGTATCGACGAGCAGTACTTC	CASSSGQGIDEQYF
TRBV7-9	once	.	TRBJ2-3	TGTGCCAGCAGCTTAGCGGTAGTCCCGGGGCAAGATACGCAGTATTTT	CASSLAVVPGQDTQYF
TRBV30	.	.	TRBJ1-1	TGTGCCTGGAGTTGGGGGAACACTGAAGCTTTCTTT	CAWSWGNTEAFF
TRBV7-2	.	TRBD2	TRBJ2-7	TGTGCCAGCAGCCCACGGCGGGGGGGCCTGAACGAGCAGTACTTC	CASSPRRGGLNEQYF
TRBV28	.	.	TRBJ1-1	TGTGCCAGCAGTTTGGCCGGGGATTACTACACTGAAGCTTTCTTT	CASSLAGDYYTEAFF
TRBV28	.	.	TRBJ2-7	TGTGCCAGCGGGCAAAGGTGGGACGAGCAGTACTTC	CASGQRWDEQYF
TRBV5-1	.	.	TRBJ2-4	TGCGCCAGCAGCTTGGCCCGGCAGGGGATAGCCAAAAACATTCAGTACTTC	CASSLARQGIAKNIQYF
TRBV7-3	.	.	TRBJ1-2	TGTGCCAGCAGCTTAGGGGGGACAGGCTACACCTTC	CASSLGGTGYTF
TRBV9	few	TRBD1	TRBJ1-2	TGTGCCAGCAGCGCACAGGACAGGGCCCTGGGCCGCTACTATGGCTACACCTTC	CASSAQDRALGRYYGYTF
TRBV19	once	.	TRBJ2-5	TGTGCCAGTAGGGGACAAGGGCTTTGGGAGACCCAGTACTTC	CASRGQGLWETQYF
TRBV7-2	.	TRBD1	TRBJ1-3	TGTGCCAGCAGCTTAGACGAGGGGGCGCATGGAAACACCATATATTTT	CASSLDEGAHGNTIYF
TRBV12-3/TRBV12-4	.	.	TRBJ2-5	TGTGCCAGCAGTTTCGGTGGCCAAGAGACTCAGTACTTC	CASSFGGQETQYF
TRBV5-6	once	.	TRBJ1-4	TGTGCCAGCACCCGGGCCTGGGATGAAAAACTGTTTTTT	CASTRAWDEKLFF
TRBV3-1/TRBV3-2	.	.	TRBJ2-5	TGTGCCAGCAGCCCTGCTGGAGGAGGGAGAGAGACCCAGTACTTC	CASSPAGGGRETQYF
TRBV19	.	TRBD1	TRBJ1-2	TGTGCCAGTAGCCCAGGGGGCGTCTATGGCTACACCTTC	CASSPGGVYGYTF
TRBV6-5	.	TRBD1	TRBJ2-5	TGTGCCAGCAGTAAAACAGGGGGCCAAGAGACCCAGTACTTC	CASSKTGGQETQYF
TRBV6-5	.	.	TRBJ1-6	TGTGCCACTATTCAACAGGGTCTTAATTCACCCCTCCACTTT	CATIQQGLNSPLHF
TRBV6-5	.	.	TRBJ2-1	TGTGCCAGCACCCTCGACAGGTGGTTAAGTAATGAGCAGTTCTTC	CASTLDRWLSNEQFF
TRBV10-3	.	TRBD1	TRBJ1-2	TGTGCCACCTCACAGGGGACGTTCTATGGCTACACCTTC	CATSQGTFYGYTF
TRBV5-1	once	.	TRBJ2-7	TGCGCCAGCAGCTTAGCGGTAGCCGTTACCTACGAGCAGTACTTC	CASSLAVAVTYEQYF
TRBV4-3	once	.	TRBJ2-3	TGCGCCAGCAGCCCGTCCGGCGGGCACACAGATACGCAGTATTTT	CASSPSGGHTDTQYF
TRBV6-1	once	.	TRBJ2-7	TGTGCCAGCAGTGAAGCGCCAGAGTCCTACGAGCAGTACTTC	CASSEAPESYEQYF
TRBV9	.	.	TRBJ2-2	TGTGCCAGCACCGTCGATGGGGGCGGGGAGCTGTTTTTT	CASTVDGGGELFF
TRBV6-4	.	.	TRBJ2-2	TGTGCCAGCAGTGAGAACGGAGAGGACACCGGGGAGCTGTTTTTT	CASSENGEDTGELFF
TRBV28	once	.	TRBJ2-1	TGTGCCAGCAGACGCTACAATGAGCAGTTCTTC	CASRRYNEQFF
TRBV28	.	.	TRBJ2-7	TGTGCCAGCAGTTTATGGGGGCCTTCCTACGAGCAGTACTTT	CASSLWGPSYEQYF
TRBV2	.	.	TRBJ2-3	TGTGCCAGCAGCCAAGTAGTGGGGGGAACCTCAACAGATACGCAGTATTTT	CASSQVVGGTSTDTQYF
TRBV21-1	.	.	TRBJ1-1	TGTGCCAGCAGCATTGGACGGAGTATGAACACTGAAGCTTTCTTT	CASSIGRSMNTEAFF
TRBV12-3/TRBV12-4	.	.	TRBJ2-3	TGTGCCAGCAGTACCTCAGGGGCCGATACGCAGTATTTT	CASSTSGADTQYF
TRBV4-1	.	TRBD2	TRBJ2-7	TGCGCCAGCAGCCATCAAAGCGGGGGCTCCTACGAGCAGTACTTC	CASSHQSGGSYEQYF
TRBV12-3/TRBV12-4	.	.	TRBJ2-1	TGTGCCAGCAGTTTAGGGGCTTTACAGTTCTTC	CASSLGALQFF
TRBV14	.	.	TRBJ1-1	TGTGCCAGCAGTCTCCAGGGGAACACTGAAGCTTTCTTT	CASSLQGNTEAFF
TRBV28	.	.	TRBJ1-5	TGTGCCAGCAGTTCCTCCGGGGGAGGCAATCAGCCCCAGCATTTT	CASSSSGGGNQPQHF
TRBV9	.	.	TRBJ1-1	TGTACCAGCAGCGTATCGGGTCTTCCGGGGGACAACACTGAAGCTTTCTTT	CTSSVSGLPGDNTEAFF
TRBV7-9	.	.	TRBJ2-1	TGTGCCAGCAGCTGGTCCCCCGGAGGTATTAATGAGCAGTTCTTC	CASSWSPGGINEQFF
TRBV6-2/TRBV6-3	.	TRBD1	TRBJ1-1	TGTGCCAGCAGTTACGGGACAGGAAAAGCTTTCTTT	CASSYGTGKAFF
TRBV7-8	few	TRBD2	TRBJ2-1	TGTGCCAGCAGCCCCCTGACGAGCGGGGGGGCCCATGAGCAGTTCTTC	CASSPLTSGGAHEQFF
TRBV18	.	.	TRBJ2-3	TGTGCCAGCTCACCGGGGACTACAGATACGCAGTATTTT	CASSPGTTDTQYF